This passage covers 12 T cell receptor beta chains from one sample sequenced in a study of T cells after yellow fever vaccination (dated by TCRdb to the late 2010s). This specimen's treatment or condition label, per the study, means: live attenuated yellow fever vaccine strain. Library construction relied on 5' RACE. For sequencing, an Illumina HiSeq 2500 was employed. TCRdb took the public reads, trimmed them with fastp at Q25, ran MiXCR for clone calling and kept in-frame beta chains. Duplicate CDR3 protein sequences are folded into a single record with the most common DNA and genes. In this sample the table shows 110,000 to 150,000 distinct CDR3 sequences, more than 6.5% of which occur a single time. The ten largest account for approximately 0.67% of the sample. Material: CD4+ T cells sorted from PBMCs, obtained 10 days after the yellow fever booster vaccination. Every receptor here comes from a young man who received the YFV17D yellow fever vaccine.

The chain has TRBV20-1 and TRBJ2-1; D is unresolved. V was cut by 0 bases and J by 8 bases, with 20 bases left in between. CDR3 length: 16 residues. The germline gives CDR1 DFQATT, CDR2 SNEGSKA (reference sequence). The CDR3 loop is CSARDPTRLGNDEQFF. The DNA for the CDR3 is TGCAGTGCTAGAGATCCCACCCGCCTGGGGAACGATGAGCAGTTCTTC.

This clonotype was observed at least ten times. This chain links TRBV18 with TRBJ2-6, with D perhaps matching TRBD2 (5 bases). The germline V gene encodes CDR1 KGHSH and CDR2 LQKENI. The V end was cut by 0 bases, the J end by 0 bases, with 12 bases between. CDR3 length: 18 residues. CDR3 in amino acids: CASSPPSGRLSGANVLTF. The CDR3 nucleotides are TGTGCCAGCTCACCACCATCGGGAAGGCTCTCTGGGGCCAACGTCCTGACTTTC.

This clonotype was observed at least ten times. The rearrangement uses TRBV6-6 and TRBJ2-1, with D possibly matching TRBD2 (6 bases). CDR1 and CDR2 (germline): MNHNY, SVGAGI (reference sequence). The CDR3 has 13 residues. The V gene lost 0 bases and the J gene lost 15 bases, with 15 bases spanning the gap. CDR3 DNA: TGTGCCAGCAGTTACTCGGGGGTAGCGGTGGGGTTCTTC. Its translation: CASSYSGVAVGFF.

This clonotype was detected ten times or more. The gene calls are TRBV18 and TRBJ1-2, with 10 bases lining up with TRBD1. The CDR3 runs to 14 residues. Germline V lookup: CDR1 KGHSH, CDR2 LQKENI. The V and J ends lost 3 bases and 7 bases, in that order; junction bases with no gene match: 5. The CDR3 sequence is CASSPSTGGRGYTF. CDR3 coding DNA: TGTGCCAGCTCACCCTCGACAGGGGGCCGTGGCTACACCTTC. Full variable domain (remainder filled in from reference TRBV18 and TRBJ1-2): NAGVMQNPRHLVRRRGQEARLRCSPMKGHSHVYWYRQLPEEGLKFMVYLQKENIIDESGMPKERFSAEFPKEGPSILRIQQVVRGDSAAYFCASSPSTGGRGYTFGSGTRLTVV.

This clonotype has ten or more counts. The DNA of the CDR3 is TGCGCCAGCAGCTTGGCCCCCGGGACAGATACCTACGAGCAGTACTTC. Its protein is CASSLAPGTDTYEQYF. The chain has TRBV5-1 and TRBJ2-7, with TRBD1 identical over 7 bases. Germline trimming cut 0 bases from V and 2 bases from J; bases unmatched to any gene: 8. The CDR3 covers 16 residues. The germline V gene has CDR1 SGHRS and CDR2 YFSETQ. Based on the CDR3 plus reference TRBV5-1 and TRBJ2-7, the full variable domain is KAGVTQTPRYLIKTRGQQVTLSCSPISGHRSVSWYQQTPGQGLQFLFEYFSETQRNKGNFPGRFSGRQFSNSRSEMNVSTLELGDSALYLCASSLAPGTDTYEQYFGPGTRLTVT.

This clonotype was observed at least ten times. The chain is built from TRBV6-2 or TRBV6-3 and TRBJ2-2; D is ambiguous. V was trimmed by 2 bases and J by 0 bases, leaving 7 bases between them. This CDR3 spans 15 amino acids. Germline V gene lookup returns CDR1 MNHEY and CDR2 SVGEGT. CDR3 sequence: CASSYGRTNTGELFF. The DNA of the CDR3 is TGTGCCAGCAGTTACGGTCGGACGAACACCGGGGAGCTGTTTTTT.

By proportion, this clonotype is medium-sized (0.01 to 0.1%). V is TRBV29-1 and J is TRBJ2-7; 10 bases map to TRBD2. The CDR3 length is 12 residues. Germline assignment: CDR1 SQVTM and CDR2 ANQGSEA. V was pared by 4 bases and J by 4 bases, with 1 base of the junction left unmatched. The CDR3 reads CSVASGSYEQYF. In DNA form, the CDR3 reads TGCAGCGTTGCTAGCGGGAGTTACGAGCAGTACTTC.

This clonotype was seen repeatedly, ten times or more. The chain recombines TRBV29-1 with TRBJ2-1, with D hard to call. CDR1 and CDR2 (germline): SQVTM, ANQGSEA. The CDR3 is 14 amino acids. V dropped 7 bases and J dropped 0 bases, with 13 bases sitting between them. CDR3 sequence: CSAGGDFSYNEQFF. The CDR3 nucleotides are TGCAGCGCTGGTGGGGATTTCTCCTACAATGAGCAGTTCTTC.

As for this clonotype: It may be a read error: a sequence one base away is much more abundant. V usage is TRBV4-3 and J usage is TRBJ2-7; D is possibly TRBD1 (5 bases). Germline V gene lookup returns CDR1 LGHNA and CDR2 YSLEER. The CDR3 is 14 amino acids. CDR3 bases: TGCGCCAGCAGCGAAGAATCGACAGCCTACGAGCAGTACTTC. Encoded protein: CASSEESTAYEQYF.

This clonotype was detected ten times or more. V usage is TRBV20-1 and J usage is TRBJ2-3; unclear D gene. The CDR3 spans 16 residues. The ends were cut back, 0 bases at V and 2 bases at J, with 15 bases in the middle. Germline values: CDR1 DFQATT, CDR2 SNEGSKA (reference sequence). The CDR3 coding sequence is TGCAGTGCTAGAGAAGTTTCGACGGGCCACACAGATACGCAGTATTTT. Its protein product is CSAREVSTGHTDTQYF.

The table lists this clonotype with a count of one. This chain joins TRBV11-1 and TRBJ2-1; 12 bases agree with TRBD2. The germline V gene encodes CDR1 SGHAT and CDR2 FQDESV (reference sequence). Trimming cost V 5 bases and J 0 bases; bases outside gene matches: 14. This CDR3 comprises 20 residues. This chain's CDR3 is CASSRGASGRARSSYNEQFF. The CDR3 coding sequence is TGTGCCAGCAGCAGGGGGGCTAGCGGGAGGGCCCGGAGCTCCTACAATGAGCAGTTCTTC.

In its sample, this clonotype was seen many times. The chain couples TRBV28 to TRBJ2-7; D is ambiguous. V shed 3 bases and J shed 0 bases, with 15 bases lying between them. This CDR3 contains 16 residues. CDR1 is MDHEN, CDR2 SYDVKM, per germline. CDR3 bases: TGTGCCAGCAGTTTTAACCCCGGGCGGACCTCCTACGAGCAGTACTTC. The encoded protein is CASSFNPGRTSYEQYF.